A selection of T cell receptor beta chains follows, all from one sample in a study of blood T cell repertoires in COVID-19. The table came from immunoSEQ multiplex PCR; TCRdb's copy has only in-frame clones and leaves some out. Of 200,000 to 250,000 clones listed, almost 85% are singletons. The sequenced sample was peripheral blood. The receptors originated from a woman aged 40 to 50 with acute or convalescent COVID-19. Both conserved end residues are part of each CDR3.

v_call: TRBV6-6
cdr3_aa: CASSTSGTVEQYF

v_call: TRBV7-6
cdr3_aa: CASSLGDEQYF

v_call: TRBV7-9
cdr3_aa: CASSFGVSYEQYF

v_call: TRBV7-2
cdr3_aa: CASSLNGRNTEAFF

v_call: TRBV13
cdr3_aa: CASSLSRGDTQYF

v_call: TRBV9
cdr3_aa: CASSAEYRNLNTEAFF

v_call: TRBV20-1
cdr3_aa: CSASLLAGARTDTQYF

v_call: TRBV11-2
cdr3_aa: CASSFLAGGPGEQFF

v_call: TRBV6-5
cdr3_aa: CASSYTGSFYEQYF

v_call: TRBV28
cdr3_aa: CASSPTSGQETQYF

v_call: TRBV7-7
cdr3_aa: CASSLAFSSYNEQFF

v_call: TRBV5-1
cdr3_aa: CASSTQPGQRNEQFF

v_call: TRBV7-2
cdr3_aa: CASSFIAGGRAGETQYF

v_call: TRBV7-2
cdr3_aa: CASSPQAPPSRYTQYF

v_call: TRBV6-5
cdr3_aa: CASTLYHGSTDTQYF

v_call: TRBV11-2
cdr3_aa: CASSSGQGVLYEQYF

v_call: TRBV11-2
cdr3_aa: CASSLTSLAGGLLEQFF

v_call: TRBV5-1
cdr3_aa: CASSLDGVGEQFF

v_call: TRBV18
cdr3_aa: CASSPPLPGPSSYNSPLHF

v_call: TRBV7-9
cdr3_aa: CASSPTGGPKEQYF

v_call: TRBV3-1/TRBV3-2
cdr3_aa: CASSPFWTSGGSDTQYF

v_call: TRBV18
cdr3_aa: CASSPVQGAVRETQYF

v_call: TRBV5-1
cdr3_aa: CASSLGQPVDNEQFF

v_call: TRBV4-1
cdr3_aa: CASSQVEGSYEQYF

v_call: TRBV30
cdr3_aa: CAWSSQGNDGYTF

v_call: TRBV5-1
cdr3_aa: CASSLGSGGSFAGELFF

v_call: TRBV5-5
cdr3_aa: CASRPIGGNYGYTF

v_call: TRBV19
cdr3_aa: CASSALGGAGQPQHF

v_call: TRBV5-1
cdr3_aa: CASSFSGGSNSEQFF

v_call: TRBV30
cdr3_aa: CAWRRGTPLQNNEQFF

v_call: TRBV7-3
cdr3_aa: CASSLTQGSGTGELFF